The 30 T cell receptor beta chains below all came from one sample that was sequenced in a study of early T cells in non-severe SARS-CoV-2 infection (dated by TCRdb to the early 2020s). The library came from 5' RACE. The listed sequencing device is NextSeq 500. TCRdb trimmed public reads at Q25 via fastp, called clones via MiXCR and kept in-frame beta chains. Every distinct CDR3 protein forms one entry, paired with its most common genes and DNA. The sample data list 55,000 to 75,000 distinct CDR3 sequences, and approximately 7.7% of these were observed just once. 3% to 4% of the sample is held by the ten biggest clonotypes. Material for sequencing was whole blood. The receptor set was obtained from an adult who was a healthcare worker with PCR-confirmed SARS-CoV-2 infection or an uninfected control (not recorded which).

This clonotype was observed at least ten times. V usage is TRBV7-2 and J usage is TRBJ1-2; D might be TRBD1 (6 bases). CDR1 is SGHTA and CDR2 is FQGNSA in the germline V gene. This CDR3 has 13 residues. V was trimmed by 1 base and J by 8 bases, leaving 11 bases between them. In DNA, the CDR3 is TGTGCCAGCAGCTTAGGAGGACAGTCCGGCTACACCTTC. It yields the protein CASSLGGQSGYTF.

This clonotype was detected many times. The V call is TRBV11-2, the J call TRBJ2-7; possible D gene TRBD2, 5 bases. CDR1 is SGHAT and CDR2 is FQNNGV in the germline V gene. The CDR3 sequence is 16 residues long. Trimming shortened V by 5 bases and J by 7 bases, and 24 bases separated the two germline ends. Written as DNA, the CDR3 is TGTGCCAGCAGCCTTACCTTGGGATCTTCCCCGGGGGAGCAGTACTTC. It codes for CASSLTLGSSPGEQYF.

This clonotype was seen more than once but under ten times. The V and J genes are TRBV7-6 and TRBJ2-5; D possibly matches TRBD1 or TRBD2 (5 bases each). CDR1 and CDR2 from the germline V gene are SGHVS and FNYEAQ. Trimming took off 3 bases at V and 5 bases at J, with 13 bases between the two ends. CDR3 length equals 14 residues. In nucleotides, the CDR3 is TGTGCCAGCAGCTTCTGGGGGAGATCGGAGACCCAGTACTTC. Translating it yields CASSFWGRSETQYF.

This clonotype was counted at least ten times. The chain is built from TRBV28 and TRBJ2-1, with a possible D match to TRBD1 (6 bases). Per germline, CDR1 MDHEN and CDR2 SYDVKM. The CDR3 is made up of 14 amino acids. V was trimmed by 5 bases and J by 1 base, leaving 9 bases between them. CDR3 DNA: TGTGCCAGCAGTCTCCAGGGGTCCTACAATGAGCAGTTCTTC. The encoded protein is CASSLQGSYNEQFF.

This clonotype was found a few times. Written as DNA, the CDR3 is TGTGCCAGCAAGGGAATGGGCAGTTCCTACGAGCAGTACTTC. This translates into CASKGMGSSYEQYF. This chain links TRBV27 with TRBJ2-7; D not resolved. This CDR3 has 14 residues. Trimming pared 7 bases from V and 1 base from J, leaving 14 bases between. Per germline, CDR1 MNHEY and CDR2 SMNVEV (reference sequence).

The J gene is TRBJ2-1, the V gene TRBV19; possible D gene TRBD2, 6 bases. Germline CDR1 LNHDA, CDR2 SQIVND (reference sequence). With 3 bases removed from V and 4 bases from J, the gap between germline ends came to 13 bases. The CDR3 has 15 amino acids. The CDR3 reads CASSILRGDYNEQFF. The DNA of the CDR3 is TGTGCCAGTAGTATCCTTCGCGGGGATTACAATGAGCAGTTCTTC.

The DNA of the CDR3 is TGTGCCAGCAGCTTAGCAAGTTCGAACACAGATACGCAGTATTTT. This translates into CASSLASSNTDTQYF. The rearrangement links TRBV7-6 to TRBJ2-3; D ambiguous. The CDR3 runs 15 residues. CDR1 is SGHVS and CDR2 is FNYEAQ in the germline V gene. The V and J ends lost 0 bases and 2 bases respectively, with 9 bases between them.

This clonotype has just a few counts. The V gene is TRBV7-3, the J gene TRBJ2-3; 15 bases agree with TRBD2. J lost 8 bases, V lost 2 bases, and 2 bases had no gene match. CDR3 length equals 15 residues. The germline gives CDR1 SGHTA, CDR2 FQGTGA. The CDR3 DNA follows: TGTGCCAGCAGCTTACAGGGACTAGCGGGAGGTACGCAGTATTTT. Its translation is CASSLQGLAGGTQYF.

This clonotype was observed at least ten times. The rearrangement links TRBV12-3 or TRBV12-4 to TRBJ2-2, with 8 bases fitting TRBD1. The V segment lost 4 bases and the J segment 6 bases; nucleotides outside the gene matches: 7. The CDR3 is made up of 15 amino acids. The CDR3: CASSSGQGVPGELFF. CDR3 bases: TGTGCCAGCAGTTCAGGACAGGGAGTCCCCGGGGAGCTGTTTTTT.

The chain links TRBV4-2 to TRBJ2-3, with D perhaps TRBD1 (5 bases). There are 16 residues in the CDR3. V gave up 3 bases and J gave up 1 base, with 14 bases separating them. Looked up from germline, CDR1 is LGHNA and CDR2 is YNFKEQ. CDR3 DNA sequence: TGTGCCAGCAGCCACTTTGGTGGGGCCCGCACAGATACGCAGTATTTT. Its protein is CASSHFGGARTDTQYF.

This clonotype was seen many times. The chain combines TRBV18 with TRBJ2-7; D is possibly TRBD2 (5 bases). Germline V CDR1 and CDR2: KGHSH, LQKENI. The V and J ends lost 3 bases and 7 bases respectively, with 13 bases between them. The CDR3 length is 13 residues. The chain's CDR3 is CASSPNYRGEQYF. The CDR3 DNA reads TGTGCCAGCTCACCGAACTACCGCGGGGAGCAGTACTTC.

The genes are TRBV5-1 and TRBJ1-2; TRBD1 matches at 7 bases. The ends lost 4 bases at V and 2 bases at J; junction bases unmatched: 14. CDR3 length: 17 residues. Germline V gene lookup returns CDR1 SGHRS and CDR2 YFSETQ. This CDR3 is CASSRGRDSGTNYGYTF. DNA of the CDR3: TGCGCCAGCAGCCGGGGAAGGGACAGCGGTACAAACTATGGCTACACCTTC.

This clonotype was recorded a few times. This chain joins TRBV6-5 and TRBJ1-2; 12 bases map to TRBD1. Trimming removed 6 bases from V and 4 bases from J; junction bases left unmatched: 6. Per germline, CDR1 MNHEY and CDR2 SVGAGI. This CDR3 has 15 residues. CDR3 in DNA: TGTGCCAGCAGCCCCGGGACAGGGGGCGTCTATGGCTACACCTTC. As protein: CASSPGTGGVYGYTF.

This clonotype was seen ten or more times. The chain combines TRBV11-2 with TRBJ2-1, with D possibly TRBD2 on 6 matching bases. The CDR3 covers 14 residues. V dropped 1 base and J dropped 8 bases, with 12 bases sitting between them. From germline, CDR1 is SGHAT and CDR2 FQNNGV. CDR3 region: CASSLVGSVDEQFF. The DNA for the CDR3 is TGTGCCAGCAGCTTAGTCGGGAGCGTCGATGAGCAGTTCTTC.

The rearrangement links TRBV2 to TRBJ2-1; D possibly corresponds to TRBD2 (6 bases). V was shortened by 6 bases and J by 8 bases, with 23 bases between the two germline ends. Germline CDR1 SNHLY, CDR2 FYNNEI. The CDR3 loop spans 16 amino acids. CDR3 protein: CASRDSRDWMSDEQFF. The CDR3 DNA is TGTGCCAGCAGGGATAGCCGGGACTGGATGTCGGATGAGCAGTTCTTC. Full variable domain (outside the CDR3, taken from reference TRBV2 and TRBJ2-1): EPEVTQTPSHQVTQMGQEVILRCVPISNHLYFYWYRQILGQKVEFLVSFYNNEISEKSEIFDDQFSVERPDGSNFTLKIRSTKLEDSAMYFCASRDSRDWMSDEQFFGPGTRLTVL.

This chain links TRBV16 with TRBJ2-4; D gene unclear. CDR3 size: 16 residues. V lost 4 bases and J lost 0, with 13 bases in between. Looked up from germline, CDR1 is KGHSY and CDR2 is FQNENV. The CDR3 DNA is TGTGCCAGCAGCCCCCCGATAAGCACAGCCAAAAACATTCAGTACTTC. Translation: CASSPPISTAKNIQYF.

The CDR3 here is CASSRLAGGPNEQFF. The CDR3 nucleotides are TGTGCCAGCAGCCGTCTAGCGGGAGGGCCCAATGAGCAGTTCTTC. The chain recombines TRBV28 with TRBJ2-1; 12 nucleotides agree with TRBD2. The ends lost 6 bases at V and 6 bases at J; junction bases unmatched: 6. From germline, CDR1 is MDHEN and CDR2 SYDVKM. The CDR3 is 15 residues long.

The sample holds many counts of this clonotype. V and J are TRBV5-1 and TRBJ2-7, with 8 bases that match TRBD2. CDR3 length: 16 amino acids. The J segment lost 0 bases and the V segment lost 4 bases, leaving 9 bases of the junction unmatched. Per germline, CDR1 SGHRS and CDR2 YFSETQ. DNA of the CDR3: TGCGCCAGCAGCCGGGAACCGGGACTAGTCTCCTACGAGCAGTACTTC. As protein: CASSREPGLVSYEQYF.

This clonotype showed up just a few times. This CDR3 is CASRPGTRETGELFF. CDR3 coding DNA: TGTGCCAGCAGGCCCGGGACTAGAGAGACCGGGGAGCTGTTTTTT. The chain carries TRBV7-2 and TRBJ2-2; 8 bases are shared with TRBD2. The CDR3 totals 15 residues. The germline V gene has CDR1 SGHTA and CDR2 FQGNSA. V shed 6 bases, J shed 5 bases, and the junction held 8 bases outside the gene matches. Supplemented by reference TRBV7-2 and TRBJ2-2, the full variable domain reads GAGVSQSPSNKVTEKGKDVELRCDPISGHTALYWYRQSLGQGLEFLIYFQGNSAPDKSGLPSDRFSAERTGGSVSTLTIQRTQQEDSAVYLCASRPGTRETGELFFGEGSRLTVL.

The V and J genes are TRBV20-1 and TRBJ2-3, with 8 positions matching TRBD2. Germline CDR1 and CDR2: DFQATT and SNEGSKA (reference sequence). The CDR3 length is 17 residues. Trimming took 6 bases from V and 1 from J; bases not matched to a gene: 15. The CDR3 sequence: CSAPDRGAGGGTDTQYF. The CDR3 DNA sequence: TGCAGTGCCCCAGACCGCGGCGCGGGAGGAGGCACAGATACGCAGTATTTT.

The table lists this clonotype with a few counts. The rearrangement uses TRBV27 and TRBJ2-2; possibly TRBD2 for D (6 bases). With 5 bases removed from V and 3 bases from J, the gap between germline ends came to 31 bases. This CDR3 contains 21 residues. Germline CDR1 MNHEY, CDR2 SMNVEV (reference sequence). In nucleotides, the CDR3 is TGTGCCAGCAGTAAAAGTATGCAAGGGTATGCGCGACTAGGGGACACCGGGGAGCTGTTTTTT. Translating it yields CASSKSMQGYARLGDTGELFF.

The rearrangement joins TRBV6-1 to TRBJ1-2; 7 bases match TRBD1. Unmatched junction bases numbered 9, after V lost 8 bases and J lost 3 bases. The CDR3 consists of 14 residues. Per germline, CDR1 MNHNS and CDR2 SASEGT. CDR3 DNA sequence: TGTGCCAGCTTTTCGACAGGGAGAGACTATGGCTACACCTTC. Encoded protein: CASFSTGRDYGYTF.

This clonotype showed up just a few times. The V call is TRBV5-1, the J call TRBJ2-2, with 7 bases that match TRBD1. This CDR3 is 15 amino acids long. V shed 5 bases, J shed 5 bases, and the junction held 9 bases outside the gene matches. CDR1 and CDR2 (germline): SGHRS, YFSETQ. The CDR3 DNA reads as TGCGCCAGCAGTTCGGTGGCAGGGGGAACCGGGGAGCTGTTTTTT. This sequence encodes CASSSVAGGTGELFF. The complete variable domain, with remaining parts taken from reference TRBV5-1 and TRBJ2-2, reads KAGVTQTPRYLIKTRGQQVTLSCSPISGHRSVSWYQQTPGQGLQFLFEYFSETQRNKGNFPGRFSGRQFSNSRSEMNVSTLELGDSALYLCASSSVAGGTGELFFGEGSRLTVL.

V and J are TRBV4-1 and TRBJ2-7; 11 nucleotides line up with TRBD2. Germline lookup yields CDR1 MGHRA and CDR2 YSYEKL. Trimming cost V 4 bases and J 2 bases; bases outside gene matches: 4. The CDR3 sequence is 15 residues long. The CDR3 DNA is TGCGCCAGCAGCCCTATAGCGGGAGGGCCCTACGAGCAGTACTTC. It codes for CASSPIAGGPYEQYF.

The CDR3 DNA reads TGCAGCGGGAGAACTCGGACAGATGAGACCCAGTACTTC. This encodes CSGRTRTDETQYF. V gene TRBV29-1 combines with J gene TRBJ2-5, with a tentative D call TRBD1 (6 bases). Looked up from germline, CDR1 is SQVTM and CDR2 is ANQGSEA. Deletions cut 7 bases from V and 5 bases from J, with 17 bases between. The CDR3 spans 13 residues.

There are a few counts of this clonotype. V is TRBV7-9 and J is TRBJ2-1; a possible D gene is TRBD2 (6 bases). The CDR3 totals 12 residues. Germline lookup yields CDR1 SEHNR and CDR2 FQNEAQ (reference sequence). Between the trimmed V and J ends, which lost 2 bases and 10 bases, there was a span of 9 bases. CDR3 nucleotide sequence: TGTGCCAGCAGCTTAATGGAGGGGGAGCAGTTCTTC. Protein product: CASSLMEGEQFF.

This clonotype was recorded once. V gene TRBV7-9 combines with J gene TRBJ2-7; maybe TRBD2 (5 bases). Per the germline V gene, CDR1 is SEHNR and CDR2 is FQNEAQ (reference sequence). The CDR3 sequence is 17 residues long. Between the trimmed V and J ends, which lost 2 bases and 3 bases, there was a span of 20 bases. The CDR3 nucleotides are TGTGCCAGCAGCTTACCAATAGCTACCCCGGGAAGCTACGAGCAGTACTTC. Its protein product is CASSLPIATPGSYEQYF. Together with reference TRBV7-9 and TRBJ2-7, the CDR3 gives the full variable domain: DTGVSQNPRHKITKRGQNVTFRCDPISEHNRLYWYRQTLGQGPEFLTYFQNEAQLEKSRLLSDRFSAERPKGSFSTLEIQRTEQGDSAMYLCASSLPIATPGSYEQYFGPGTRLTVT.

This clonotype was counted only a few times. The chain is built from TRBV5-6 and TRBJ2-1; D may be TRBD1 (5 bases). Trimming removed 3 bases at V and 7 bases at J, with 11 bases between. Germline CDR1 reads SGHDT; CDR2 reads YYEEEE. The CDR3 is made up of 13 amino acids. This chain's CDR3 is CASSSGPGNEQFF. The DNA for the CDR3 is TGTGCCAGCAGCTCCGGACCAGGGAATGAGCAGTTCTTC.

This clonotype was recorded at least ten times. The chain uses TRBV29-1 and TRBJ2-7, with D perhaps TRBD1 (5 bases). Germline CDR1 reads SQVTM; CDR2 reads ANQGSEA. Trimming pared 4 bases from V and 3 bases from J, leaving 10 bases between. The CDR3 spans 12 residues. CDR3 region: CSVVSGNYEQYF. The CDR3 DNA sequence: TGCAGCGTTGTTTCAGGGAACTACGAGCAGTACTTC.

This chain uses TRBV2 with TRBJ1-1, with D unclear. Germline CDR1 is SNHLY and CDR2 is FYNNEI. The V end was cut by 7 bases, the J end by 0 bases, with 9 bases between. This CDR3 spans 13 amino acids. As DNA, the CDR3 is TGTGCCAGCACGGACGGATTGAACACTGAAGCTTTCTTT. It yields the protein CASTDGLNTEAFF.